A selection of T cell receptor beta chains follows, all from one sample in a study of T cell changes during pregnancy in multiple sclerosis. Sequencing was performed with immunoSEQ multiplex PCR; in TCRdb, only in-frame clones are kept and a portion is missing. The sample yields around 57,000 clones, roughly nine tenths seen once. Sample: peripheral blood, taken after pregnancy. The receptors derive from a female donor in good health, enrolled as a control in a pregnancy study. The CDR3 runs from the conserved cysteine through the conserved F or W. A D gene is named only where the DNA matches it firmly. Clone size appears in some rows only: once, few, many, or a class for an expanded clone.

j_call: TRBJ2-6
d_call: .
clone_size: .
v_call: TRBV7-3
cdr3_length: 17
cdr3_nt: TGTGCCAGCAGCTTAAACGCCCCGAGCTCTGGGGCCAACGTCCTGACTTTC
cdr3_aa: CASSLNAPSSGANVLTF

j_call: TRBJ1-2
d_call: .
clone_size: .
v_call: TRBV11-2
cdr3_length: 14
cdr3_nt: TGTGCCAGCAGCCTGGGGGGGGGCGTCTATGGCTACACCTTC
cdr3_aa: CASSLGGGVYGYTF

j_call: TRBJ1-1
d_call: .
clone_size: .
v_call: TRBV6-5
cdr3_length: 15
cdr3_nt: TGTGCCAGCAGCTACCAGACTCCTGGAGGCACTGAAGCTTTCTTT
cdr3_aa: CASSYQTPGGTEAFF

j_call: TRBJ1-3
d_call: .
clone_size: .
v_call: TRBV6-1
cdr3_length: 16
cdr3_nt: TGTGCCAGCAGTGAATGGGATGGAGGGTCCGGAAACACCATATATTTT
cdr3_aa: CASSEWDGGSGNTIYF

j_call: TRBJ1-3
d_call: .
clone_size: .
v_call: TRBV6-5
cdr3_length: 15
cdr3_nt: TGTGCCAGCAGTTCCACAGGGAATACTGGAAACACCATATATTTT
cdr3_aa: CASSSTGNTGNTIYF

j_call: TRBJ1-2
d_call: .
clone_size: .
v_call: TRBV27
cdr3_length: 16
cdr3_nt: TGTGCCAGCAGTTTAAAGCCCACAGGGACAAAGAATGGCTACACCTTC
cdr3_aa: CASSLKPTGTKNGYTF

j_call: TRBJ1-2
d_call: TRBD1
clone_size: .
v_call: TRBV6-1
cdr3_length: 16
cdr3_nt: TGTGCCAGCAGTGAAAGGGCAGGGGGTCTTAACTATGGCTACACCTTC
cdr3_aa: CASSERAGGLNYGYTF

j_call: TRBJ2-7
d_call: .
clone_size: .
v_call: TRBV11-3
cdr3_length: 14
cdr3_nt: TGTGCCAGCAGCGCCCGACTAGTGGCAGGCGAGCAGTACTTC
cdr3_aa: CASSARLVAGEQYF

j_call: TRBJ2-1
d_call: .
clone_size: .
v_call: TRBV30
cdr3_length: 12
cdr3_nt: TGTGCCTGGAGACGGGGTTACAATGAGCAGTTCTTC
cdr3_aa: CAWRRGYNEQFF

j_call: TRBJ2-1
d_call: TRBD1
clone_size: .
v_call: TRBV7-3
cdr3_length: 13
cdr3_nt: TGTGCCAGCAGCTCGGACAGGGATCATGAGCAGTTCTTC
cdr3_aa: CASSSDRDHEQFF

j_call: TRBJ1-2
d_call: TRBD1
clone_size: .
v_call: TRBV9
cdr3_length: 14
cdr3_nt: TGTGCCAGCAGCGCCATCCAAGGACAGGGGAATTGTACCTTC
cdr3_aa: CASSAIQGQGNCTF

j_call: TRBJ2-1
d_call: TRBD1
clone_size: .
v_call: TRBV30
cdr3_length: 13
cdr3_nt: TGTGCCTGGAGCCCAGGGGGCCCCAATGAGCAGTTCTTC
cdr3_aa: CAWSPGGPNEQFF

j_call: TRBJ2-3
d_call: TRBD2
clone_size: .
v_call: TRBV5-1
cdr3_length: 17
cdr3_nt: TGCGCCAGCAGCTTGGGTAACAACGGGGGGGTCACAGATACGCAGTATTTT
cdr3_aa: CASSLGNNGGVTDTQYF

j_call: TRBJ2-1
d_call: TRBD1
clone_size: once
v_call: TRBV9
cdr3_length: 15
cdr3_nt: TGTGCCAGCAGGAGTACAGGGGGCTCCTACAATGAGCAGTTCTTC
cdr3_aa: CASRSTGGSYNEQFF

j_call: TRBJ1-4
d_call: .
clone_size: few
v_call: TRBV4-2
cdr3_length: 12
cdr3_nt: TGTGCCAGCAGCCTGGGGGCTGAAAAACTGTTTTTT
cdr3_aa: CASSLGAEKLFF

j_call: TRBJ1-5
d_call: .
clone_size: medium-sized
v_call: TRBV19
cdr3_length: 17
cdr3_nt: TGTGCCAGTAGTATAGAGGACGGGGGGCACAACAATCAGCCCCAGCATTTT
cdr3_aa: CASSIEDGGHNNQPQHF

j_call: TRBJ2-3
d_call: .
clone_size: .
v_call: TRBV25-1
cdr3_length: 13
cdr3_nt: TGTGCCAGCAGTGAATGGGTCGGGGATACGCAGTATTTT
cdr3_aa: CASSEWVGDTQYF

j_call: TRBJ2-7
d_call: TRBD1
clone_size: .
v_call: TRBV15
cdr3_length: 14
cdr3_nt: TGTGCCACCAGCGGAAGGACAGGGTCCTACGAGCAGTACTTC
cdr3_aa: CATSGRTGSYEQYF

j_call: TRBJ1-5
d_call: .
clone_size: .
v_call: TRBV7-8
cdr3_length: 19
cdr3_nt: TGTGCCAGCAGCCCCATTGGGGCCTCCAGGAGTTATAGCAATCAGCCCCAGCATTTT
cdr3_aa: CASSPIGASRSYSNQPQHF

j_call: TRBJ1-1
d_call: .
clone_size: .
v_call: TRBV7-2
cdr3_length: 13
cdr3_nt: TGTGCCAGCAGCCCGCCAACACAGCCTAAAGCTTTCTTT
cdr3_aa: CASSPPTQPKAFF

j_call: TRBJ1-2
d_call: .
clone_size: .
v_call: TRBV30
cdr3_length: 14
cdr3_nt: TGTGCCTGGAGTAGAGACATAGCTAACTATGGCTACACCTTC
cdr3_aa: CAWSRDIANYGYTF

j_call: TRBJ2-1
d_call: TRBD2
clone_size: once
v_call: TRBV10-3
cdr3_length: 17
cdr3_nt: TGTGCCATCAGTGATCAGGGACTAGCGGGGGGGATTGATGAGCAGTTCTTC
cdr3_aa: CAISDQGLAGGIDEQFF

j_call: TRBJ1-1
d_call: .
clone_size: .
v_call: TRBV7-3
cdr3_length: 13
cdr3_nt: TGTGCCAGCAGCCCCAACTCGAACACTGAAGCTTTCTTT
cdr3_aa: CASSPNSNTEAFF

j_call: TRBJ1-3
d_call: TRBD1
clone_size: .
v_call: TRBV4-2
cdr3_length: 16
cdr3_nt: TGTGCCAGCAGCACTCGACAGGGGGCAACAGGAAACACCATATATTTT
cdr3_aa: CASSTRQGATGNTIYF

j_call: TRBJ2-7
d_call: TRBD1
clone_size: .
v_call: TRBV4-3
cdr3_length: 15
cdr3_nt: TGCGCCAGCAGCCGAGGGACAGGGAAAACCTACGAGCAGTACTTC
cdr3_aa: CASSRGTGKTYEQYF

j_call: TRBJ1-2
d_call: TRBD1
clone_size: once
v_call: TRBV5-6
cdr3_length: 15
cdr3_nt: TGTGCCAGCAGCGGGCCCCAGGGGGATCTATATGGCTACACCTTC
cdr3_aa: CASSGPQGDLYGYTF

j_call: TRBJ1-4
d_call: TRBD1
clone_size: .
v_call: TRBV14
cdr3_length: 14
cdr3_nt: TGTGCCAGCAGCAAACAGGGGCGGTTAGAAAAACTGTTTTTT
cdr3_aa: CASSKQGRLEKLFF

j_call: TRBJ2-7
d_call: .
clone_size: .
v_call: TRBV27
cdr3_length: 16
cdr3_nt: TGTGCCAGCAGTCCTCCGATGAGGGTTAGATCTAGGGAGCAGTACTTC
cdr3_aa: CASSPPMRVRSREQYF

j_call: TRBJ2-7
d_call: .
clone_size: .
v_call: TRBV15
cdr3_length: 14
cdr3_nt: TGTGCCACCAGCAGAGTTCTAAGCTCCTACGAGCAGTACTTC
cdr3_aa: CATSRVLSSYEQYF

j_call: TRBJ1-6
d_call: .
clone_size: .
v_call: TRBV9
cdr3_length: 16
cdr3_nt: TGTGCCAGCAGCGTGTCGTCGAGCTCCTATAATTCACCCCTCCACTTT
cdr3_aa: CASSVSSSSYNSPLHF

j_call: TRBJ2-7
d_call: TRBD1
clone_size: .
v_call: TRBV9
cdr3_length: 13
cdr3_nt: TGTGCCAGCAGCCTGACAGGGGGCATCGAGCAGTACTTC
cdr3_aa: CASSLTGGIEQYF

j_call: TRBJ2-7
d_call: TRBD2
clone_size: .
v_call: TRBV2
cdr3_length: 14
cdr3_nt: TGTGCCAGCAACAACCGGGAGGCTACCTACGAGCAGTACTTC
cdr3_aa: CASNNREATYEQYF

j_call: TRBJ2-3
d_call: .
clone_size: .
v_call: TRBV6-4
cdr3_length: 15
cdr3_nt: TGTGCCAGCAGTGACTCGGCCGATAGCACAGATACGCAGTATTTT
cdr3_aa: CASSDSADSTDTQYF

j_call: TRBJ2-1
d_call: .
clone_size: .
v_call: TRBV7-7
cdr3_length: 14
cdr3_nt: TGTGCTAGCAGCTTAGCGCTAGGGGTCGATGAGCAGTTCTTC
cdr3_aa: CASSLALGVDEQFF

j_call: TRBJ1-2
d_call: TRBD1
clone_size: .
v_call: TRBV7-9
cdr3_length: 14
cdr3_nt: TGTGCCAGCAGAAATGACAGGGAGGACTATGGCTACACCTTC
cdr3_aa: CASRNDREDYGYTF

j_call: TRBJ1-1
d_call: TRBD1
clone_size: .
v_call: TRBV9
cdr3_length: 14
cdr3_nt: TGTGCCAGCAGCGTAGCTACAGGGGACACTGAAGCTTTCTTT
cdr3_aa: CASSVATGDTEAFF

j_call: TRBJ2-1
d_call: .
clone_size: .
v_call: TRBV9
cdr3_length: 15
cdr3_nt: TGTGCCAGCAGCGTAGAACAGAAAAGTTACAATGAGCAGTTCTTC
cdr3_aa: CASSVEQKSYNEQFF

j_call: TRBJ2-7
d_call: TRBD1
clone_size: .
v_call: TRBV10-3
cdr3_length: 15
cdr3_nt: TGTGCCATCAGTGAGTCCGGGACAGTCACCTACGAGCAGTACTTC
cdr3_aa: CAISESGTVTYEQYF

j_call: TRBJ2-2
d_call: .
clone_size: .
v_call: TRBV18
cdr3_length: 12
cdr3_nt: TGTGCCAGCTCATCGGACAGCGGGGAGCTGTTTTTT
cdr3_aa: CASSSDSGELFF

j_call: TRBJ1-3
d_call: .
clone_size: .
v_call: TRBV10-3
cdr3_length: 14
cdr3_nt: TGTGCCATCAGTGATTCCAGAAATGGAAACACCATATATTTT
cdr3_aa: CAISDSRNGNTIYF

j_call: TRBJ2-5
d_call: .
clone_size: .
v_call: TRBV5-1
cdr3_length: 13
cdr3_nt: TGCGCCAGCAGCCAGGGGGGCTCAAAGACCCAGTACTTC
cdr3_aa: CASSQGGSKTQYF

j_call: TRBJ1-6
d_call: .
clone_size: .
v_call: TRBV7-8
cdr3_length: 15
cdr3_nt: TGTGCCAGCAGCTTGGACAGCTCCTATAATTCACCCCTCCACTTT
cdr3_aa: CASSLDSSYNSPLHF

j_call: TRBJ2-3
d_call: .
clone_size: .
v_call: TRBV5-1
cdr3_length: 10
cdr3_nt: TGCGCCAGCACGGGGGATACGCAGTATTTT
cdr3_aa: CASTGDTQYF

j_call: TRBJ2-1
d_call: .
clone_size: .
v_call: TRBV7-6
cdr3_length: 17
cdr3_nt: TGTGCCAGCAGTTATTTTTCGGGCGCGGGTGTCATGAATGAGCAGTTCTTC
cdr3_aa: CASSYFSGAGVMNEQFF

j_call: TRBJ1-2
d_call: TRBD1
clone_size: .
v_call: TRBV7-6
cdr3_length: 17
cdr3_nt: TGTGCCAGCAGCTTAATCCCCCCCTGGACAGGGGGCGATGGCTACACCTTC
cdr3_aa: CASSLIPPWTGGDGYTF

j_call: TRBJ2-1
d_call: TRBD2
clone_size: .
v_call: TRBV7-3
cdr3_length: 17
cdr3_nt: TGTGCCAGCAGCTCCAAACCTCTAGCGGGGGACTACAATGAGCAGTTCTTC
cdr3_aa: CASSSKPLAGDYNEQFF

j_call: TRBJ2-7
d_call: TRBD1
clone_size: .
v_call: TRBV2
cdr3_length: 14
cdr3_nt: TGTGCCAGCAGGGAACAGGGGAGCTCCTACGAGCAGTACTTC
cdr3_aa: CASREQGSSYEQYF

j_call: TRBJ2-5
d_call: TRBD2
clone_size: .
v_call: TRBV28
cdr3_length: 17
cdr3_nt: TGTGCCAGCAGTTTAAGGGGACTAGCGGGGGGGAAAGAGACCCAGTACTTC
cdr3_aa: CASSLRGLAGGKETQYF

j_call: TRBJ2-2
d_call: TRBD2
clone_size: .
v_call: TRBV7-3
cdr3_length: 16
cdr3_nt: TGTGCCAGCAGCTTCAACAGCGGGGGTGGTACCGGGGAGCTGTTTTTT
cdr3_aa: CASSFNSGGGTGELFF

j_call: TRBJ2-7
d_call: .
clone_size: .
v_call: TRBV4-2
cdr3_length: 12
cdr3_nt: TGTGCCAGCAGCCCCACGGGGATGGATCTATACTTC
cdr3_aa: CASSPTGMDLYF

j_call: TRBJ2-7
d_call: .
clone_size: .
v_call: TRBV7-2
cdr3_length: 13
cdr3_nt: TGTGCCAGCAGCTTAGTCTTGAGAGACGAGCAGTACTTC
cdr3_aa: CASSLVLRDEQYF

j_call: TRBJ2-1
d_call: TRBD2
clone_size: .
v_call: TRBV6-1
cdr3_length: 14
cdr3_nt: TGTGCCAGCGGGGTGCTAGCGGCTTACAATGAGCAGTTCTTC
cdr3_aa: CASGVLAAYNEQFF

j_call: TRBJ1-1
d_call: .
clone_size: .
v_call: TRBV2
cdr3_length: 13
cdr3_nt: TGTGCCAGCAGTGATCCCCGGCGGGGGATGACTTTCTTT
cdr3_aa: CASSDPRRGMTFF

j_call: TRBJ1-2
d_call: TRBD1
clone_size: .
v_call: TRBV25-1
cdr3_length: 14
cdr3_nt: TGTGCCAGCAGTGACAGGGGGATTAACTATGGCTACACCTTC
cdr3_aa: CASSDRGINYGYTF

j_call: TRBJ1-1
d_call: .
clone_size: .
v_call: TRBV12-5
cdr3_length: 18
cdr3_nt: TGTGCTAGTGGTTTTTTCCTCCCTCAGGGTATCATGAACACTGAAGCTTTCTTT
cdr3_aa: CASGFFLPQGIMNTEAFF

j_call: TRBJ1-2
d_call: .
clone_size: few
v_call: TRBV19
cdr3_length: 12
cdr3_nt: TGTGCCAGTAGAGGGGGGGTCAGAGGCTACACCTTC
cdr3_aa: CASRGGVRGYTF

j_call: TRBJ2-3
d_call: TRBD2
clone_size: .
v_call: TRBV7-2
cdr3_length: 16
cdr3_nt: TGTGCCAGCAGCACCCGACTAGCGGGGGGGACAGATACGCAGTATTTT
cdr3_aa: CASSTRLAGGTDTQYF

j_call: TRBJ1-6
d_call: .
clone_size: .
v_call: TRBV5-6
cdr3_length: 14
cdr3_nt: TGTGCCAGCAGCTTGAATACCGGTAATTCACCCCTCCACTTT
cdr3_aa: CASSLNTGNSPLHF

j_call: TRBJ1-2
d_call: .
clone_size: .
v_call: TRBV5-4
cdr3_length: 13
cdr3_nt: TGTGCCAGCAGGTCCGACAGTTACTATGGCTACACCTTC
cdr3_aa: CASRSDSYYGYTF